This TCR beta chain was identified in a study of T-cell memory formation after mild COVID-19. Points from the study as a whole: Day 15 to 85 contracting clones showed balanced CD4/CD8; later expanders leaned CD4+. CD4+ clones that contracted lay mainly in CM and EM; CD8+ ones lay in EMRA.

This clonotype was found many times. What it recognizes is unknown. TCRdb recomputed calls from the 5' RACE reads with MiXCR, one row per CDR3 protein. The sample yields over 14,000 distinct CDR3 sequences, about 21% seen once. The specimen was PBMCs or a T cell subset sorted from them (not recorded which). The clonotype comes from an adult woman who had mild COVID-19 (a few samples of this study predate the infection). Cell type and time point are not known.

CDR3: CASSFERRRETQYF. The DNA of the CDR3 is TGTGCCAGCAGCTTCGAAAGAAGAAGAGAGACCCAGTACTTC. This chain connects TRBV7-9 to TRBJ2-5; unclear D gene. The CDR3 contains 14 residues. Trimming left V 3 bases short and J 4 bases short, with 12 bases between. Per germline, CDR1 SEHNR and CDR2 FQNEAQ (reference sequence).